The 25 T cell receptor beta chains below were found in one sample sequenced in a study of T cell responses to AZD1222 COVID-19 vaccine. Measured with immunoSEQ multiplex PCR; TCRdb has only the in-frame clones, and not every one. The sample contains about 150,000 clones, about 87% of which appear only once. The material was peripheral blood, obtained on day 0 of AZD1222 vaccination. The receptors shown here come from an adult in good health.

The rearrangement joins TRBV2 to TRBJ2-1, with 7 bases fitting TRBD2. The CDR3 consists of 14 residues. J was trimmed by 8 bases and V by 4 bases; bases with no gene match: 8. Germline V gene sequence: CDR1 SNHLY, CDR2 FYNNEI. For the CDR3, the DNA is TGTGCCAGCAGTGTGCGGACTGGGGGGGATGAGCAGTTCTTC. This translates into CASSVRTGGDEQFF. The variable domain in full, completed from reference TRBV2 and TRBJ2-1, reads EPEVTQTPSHQVTQMGQEVILRCVPISNHLYFYWYRQILGQKVEFLVSFYNNEISEKSEIFDDQFSVERPDGSNFTLKIRSTKLEDSAMYFCASSVRTGGDEQFFGPGTRLTVL.

The rearrangement links TRBV6-5 to TRBJ1-1; perhaps TRBD1 as D (5 bases). From germline, CDR1 is MNHEY and CDR2 SVGAGI. Between the trimmed V and J ends, which lost 5 bases and 0 bases, there was a span of 10 bases. CDR3 size: 14 residues. CDR3 bases: TGTGCCAGCAGTAGGGACCTACTGAACACTGAAGCTTTCTTT. It yields the protein CASSRDLLNTEAFF.

V usage is TRBV29-1 and J usage is TRBJ1-2, with D unclear. V was clipped by 3 bases and J by 3 bases, with 17 bases between them. CDR1 SQVTM and CDR2 ANQGSEA come from the germline V gene. CDR3 size: 15 residues. The chain's CDR3 is CSVDQLRAGDYGYTF. The DNA of the CDR3 is TGCAGCGTTGATCAGCTCCGTGCCGGCGACTATGGCTACACCTTC. Based on the CDR3 plus reference TRBV29-1 and TRBJ1-2, the full variable domain is SAVISQKPSRDICQRGTSLTIQCQVDSQVTMMFWYRQQPGQSLTLIATANQGSEATYESGFVIDKFPISRPNLTFSTLTVSNMSPEDSSIYLCSVDQLRAGDYGYTFGSGTRLTVV.

The chain employs TRBV2 and TRBJ1-6, with D hard to call. CDR1 is SNHLY and CDR2 is FYNNEI in the germline V gene. The CDR3 spans 17 residues. V lost 9 bases and J lost 2, with 20 bases in between. In DNA form, the CDR3 reads TGTGCCAGACGGCGGACGGCAGCAGAGCCCTATAATTCACCCCTCCACTTT. Translation: CARRRTAAEPYNSPLHF.

On this clone: At one boundary the junction diverges from the germline segment, which might be a read error. V gene TRBV29-1 combines with J gene TRBJ2-7; 9 bases fit TRBD2. The CDR3 length is 12 residues. CDR1 is SQVTM and CDR2 is ANQGSEA in the germline V gene. CDR3 amino acids: CSVEDGLAGLNF. CDR3 nucleotide sequence: TGCAGCGTTGAAGACGGGCTAGCGGGACTAAACTTC.

This clone showed up just once. This rearrangement joins TRBV28 to TRBJ1-2; D uncertain. V lost 6 bases and J 8 bases, leaving 13 bases between the germline ends. Germline assignment: CDR1 MDHEN and CDR2 SYDVKM. This CDR3 contains 12 residues. Here the CDR3 reads CASSRAGEGYTF. CDR3 in DNA: TGTGCCAGCAGCCGGGCCGGGGAGGGCTACACCTTC.

This sequence joins TRBV7-6 and TRBJ2-7; possibly TRBD2 for D (5 bases). Germline V gene sequence: CDR1 SGHVS, CDR2 FNYEAQ. The CDR3 consists of 14 residues. The ends were cut back, 4 bases at V and 5 bases at J, with 15 bases in the middle. This chain's CDR3 is CASSSGIKGHEQYF. The CDR3 nucleotides are TGTGCCAGCAGCTCCGGGATTAAGGGCCACGAGCAGTACTTC.

This chain connects TRBV5-8 to TRBJ1-4, with D hard to call. Trimming removed 0 bases at V and 7 bases at J, with 10 bases between. This CDR3 comprises 14 residues. Germline CDR1 SGHTS, CDR2 YDEGEE. CDR3 region: CASSLGTSGEKLFF. CDR3 coding DNA: TGTGCCAGCAGCTTGGGAACAAGCGGTGAAAAACTGTTTTTT.

The chain is built from TRBV7-9 and TRBJ2-4; 9 positions agree with TRBD1. Unmatched junction bases numbered 5, after V lost 1 base and J lost 1 base. CDR3 length: 17 amino acids. The germline CDR1 and CDR2 sequences are SEHNR and FQNEAQ (reference sequence). CDR3 amino acids: CASSLVTGGWAKNIQYF. In DNA, the CDR3 is TGTGCCAGCAGCTTAGTTACAGGGGGCTGGGCCAAAAACATTCAGTACTTC. Filled out from reference TRBV7-9 and TRBJ2-4, the complete variable domain reads DTGVSQNPRHKITKRGQNVTFRCDPISEHNRLYWYRQTLGQGPEFLTYFQNEAQLEKSRLLSDRFSAERPKGSFSTLEIQRTEQGDSAMYLCASSLVTGGWAKNIQYFGAGTRLSVL.

J is TRBJ2-1 and V is TRBV15, with 8 bases identical to TRBD2. Per germline, CDR1 LNHNV and CDR2 YYDKDF (reference sequence). The CDR3 has 13 residues. The CDR3: CACGSGSYNEQFF. The CDR3 coding sequence is TGTGCATGTGGGAGCGGGAGCTACAATGAGCAGTTCTTC.

The chain uses TRBV28 and TRBJ1-2, with a tentative D call TRBD1 (5 bases). Per the germline V gene, CDR1 is MDHEN and CDR2 is SYDVKM. The CDR3 is made up of 16 amino acids. With 7 bases removed from V and 4 bases from J, the gap between germline ends came to 22 bases. In DNA form, the CDR3 reads TGTGCCAGCACCCACTATCCCCGGGACGGCGTCTATGGCTACACCTTC. Encoded protein: CASTHYPRDGVYGYTF.

V usage is TRBV7-2 and J usage is TRBJ2-1; unclear D gene. The length of the CDR3 is 15 residues. V lost 5 bases and J 6 bases, leaving 17 bases between the germline ends. The germline CDR1 and CDR2 sequences are SGHTA and FQGNSA. The CDR3 DNA follows: TGTGCCAGCAGCCCGCGCCGATTTGGGCCCAATGAGCAGTTCTTC. Translating gives CASSPRRFGPNEQFF.

The chain couples TRBV19 to TRBJ1-1; TRBD1 matches at 7 bases. The germline CDR1 and CDR2 sequences are LNHDA and SQIVND (reference sequence). J was trimmed by 5 bases and V by 3 bases; bases with no gene match: 6. CDR3 length: 14 residues. As DNA, the CDR3 is TGTGCCAGTAGTATTGAGACAGGGAATACTGAAGCTTTCTTT. It translates to CASSIETGNTEAFF.

CDR3 protein: CASSSRTGAYEQYF. The DNA for the CDR3 is TGTGCCAGCAGTTCCAGGACAGGGGCCTACGAGCAGTACTTC. The chain joins TRBV27 to TRBJ2-7; 9 nucleotides agree with TRBD1. Unmatched junction bases numbered 3, after V lost 4 bases and J lost 2 bases. This CDR3 contains 14 residues. CDR1 is MNHEY and CDR2 is SMNVEV in the germline V gene (reference sequence).

The V and J genes are TRBV18 and TRBJ2-2; TRBD1 aligns across 9 bases. Germline CDR1 is KGHSH and CDR2 is LQKENI. The trim removed 1 base at V and 7 bases at J, leaving 10 bases unmatched. The CDR3 runs 17 residues. The CDR3 nucleotides read TGTGCCAGCTCACCACTTAACCGGGACAGGGTATTCGGGGAGCTGTTTTTT. Translation: CASSPLNRDRVFGELFF.

The chain couples TRBV28 to TRBJ2-2; D is ambiguous. V was clipped by 8 bases and J by 4 bases, with 8 bases between them. Germline lookup yields CDR1 MDHEN and CDR2 SYDVKM. The CDR3 spans 12 residues. CDR3 nucleotides: TGTGCCAGCTGTGAGAGCACCGGGGAGCTGTTTTTT. Translation: CASCESTGELFF.

V is TRBV24-1 and J is TRBJ2-5; possibly TRBD1 or TRBD2 for D (6 bases each). Germline V CDR1 and CDR2: KGHDR, SFDVKD. The V gene lost 9 bases and the J gene lost 1 base, with 17 bases spanning the gap. CDR3 length: 15 residues. In DNA form, the CDR3 reads TGTGCCACCCGTAAAGGAGGGGGTGGCCAAGAGACCCAGTACTTC. Its translation: CATRKGGGGQETQYF.

The rearrangement links TRBV27 to TRBJ2-5; either TRBD1 or TRBD2 may fit D (5 bases each). Germline CDR1 is MNHEY and CDR2 is SMNVEV (reference sequence). V was clipped by 0 bases and J by 1 base, with 9 bases between them. There are 15 residues in the CDR3. CDR3 residues: CASSLSGRAQETQYF. In nucleotides, the CDR3 is TGTGCCAGCAGTTTATCGGGGCGGGCCCAAGAGACCCAGTACTTC.

The chain employs TRBV7-9 and TRBJ2-5, with 9 bases identical to TRBD2. The V and J ends lost 7 bases and 4 bases, in that order; junction bases with no gene match: 16. CDR3 size: 17 residues. The germline V gene encodes CDR1 SEHNR and CDR2 FQNEAQ (reference sequence). DNA for the CDR3: TGTGCCAGCACACGCTCAGTGCTAGCGGGATGGGGAGAGACCCAGTACTTC. Translation: CASTRSVLAGWGETQYF.

The chain has TRBV9 and TRBJ2-7, with 8 bases lining up with TRBD1. Germline trimming cut 4 bases from V and 4 bases from J; bases unmatched to any gene: 1. This CDR3 is 12 amino acids long. Germline loops: CDR1 SGDLS, CDR2 YYNGEE. The CDR3 is CASSRQGYEQYF. The CDR3 DNA sequence: TGTGCCAGCAGCAGACAGGGGTACGAGCAGTACTTC.

The rearrangement joins TRBV10-3 to TRBJ1-5, with a possible D match to TRBD1 (6 bases). This CDR3 contains 15 residues. V shed 4 bases and J shed 0 bases, with 10 bases lying between them. Per the germline V gene, CDR1 is ENHRY and CDR2 is SYGVKD. The CDR3, as DNA: TGTGCCATCAGTGTGTCAGGGGATAGCAATCAGCCCCAGCATTTT. Its protein product is CAISVSGDSNQPQHF.

The V gene is TRBV29-1, the J gene TRBJ1-1; D not resolved. Trimming took 3 bases from V and 8 from J, leaving 10 bases between them. The germline CDR1 and CDR2 sequences are SQVTM and ANQGSEA. CDR3 length: 11 residues. The CDR3 protein is CSVESYGEAFF. The CDR3 bases are TGCAGCGTTGAGTCCTACGGAGAAGCTTTCTTT.

The CDR3 loop is CASSPTYSRGRGNTEAFF. In DNA form, the CDR3 reads TGTGCCAGCAGCCCTACCTATTCCAGGGGGCGGGGGAACACTGAAGCTTTCTTT. The chain combines TRBV3-1 (or the pseudogene TRBV3-2) with TRBJ1-1; 8 bases line up with TRBD1. CDR3 length equals 18 residues. Trimming removed 4 bases from V and 1 base from J; junction bases left unmatched: 14. Germline V gene sequence: CDR1 LGHDT, CDR2 YNNKEL (reference sequence).

The rearrangement joins TRBV5-1 to TRBJ2-1; D possibly corresponds to TRBD2 (6 bases). CDR1 and CDR2 (germline): SGHRS, YFSETQ. This CDR3 comprises 19 residues. Between the trimmed V and J ends, which lost 1 base and 1 base, there was a span of 21 bases. The CDR3 DNA reads TGCGCCAGCAGCTTGTCCCCTGGGACTGGGTGGCGTTCCTACAATGAGCAGTTCTTC. It codes for CASSLSPGTGWRSYNEQFF.

CDR3 sequence: CASSWGGPISNYGYTF. The CDR3 nucleotides are TGTGCCAGCAGTTGGGGGGGCCCCATCTCTAACTATGGCTACACCTTC. The gene calls are TRBV6-5 and TRBJ1-2, with D possibly matching TRBD1 (6 bases). The CDR3 has 16 residues. Trimming cost V 4 bases and J 0 bases, with 15 bases left between them. Per the germline V gene, CDR1 is MNHEY and CDR2 is SVGAGI.